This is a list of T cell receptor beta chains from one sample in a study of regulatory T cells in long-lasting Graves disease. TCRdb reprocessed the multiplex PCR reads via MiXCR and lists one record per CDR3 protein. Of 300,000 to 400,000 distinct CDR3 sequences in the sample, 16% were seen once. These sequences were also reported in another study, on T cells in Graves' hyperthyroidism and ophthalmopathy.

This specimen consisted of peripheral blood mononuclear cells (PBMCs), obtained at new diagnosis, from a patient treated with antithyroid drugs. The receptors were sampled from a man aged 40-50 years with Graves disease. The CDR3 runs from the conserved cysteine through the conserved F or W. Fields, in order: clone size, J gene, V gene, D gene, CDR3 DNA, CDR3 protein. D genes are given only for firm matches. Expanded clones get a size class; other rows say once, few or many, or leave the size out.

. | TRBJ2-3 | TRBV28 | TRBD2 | TGTGCCAGCAGTGGGATAGCGGGGGGGCCGACAGATACGCAGTATTTT | CASSGIAGGPTDTQYF
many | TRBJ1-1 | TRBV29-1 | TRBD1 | TGCAGCGTTGCCCATCTCTCAACAGGGGGCACTGAAGCTTTCTTT | CSVAHLSTGGTEAFF
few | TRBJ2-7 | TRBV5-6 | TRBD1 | TGTGCCAGCAGCTTTGGTTTAGGGACAGGGGCCCACGAGCAGTACTTC | CASSFGLGTGAHEQYF
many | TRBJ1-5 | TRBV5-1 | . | TGCGCCAGCAGCTTGTTTAGCAATCAGCCCCAGCATTTT | CASSLFSNQPQHF
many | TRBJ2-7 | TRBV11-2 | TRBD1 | TGTGCCAGCAGCTACCGACAGGGGTTAATCTACGAGCAGTACTTC | CASSYRQGLIYEQYF
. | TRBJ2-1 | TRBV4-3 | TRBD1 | TGCGCCAGCAGCATCCAGGGACAGGGGGATGAGCAGTTCTTC | CASSIQGQGDEQFF
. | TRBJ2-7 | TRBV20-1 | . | TGCAGTGCTAGAGATGTACAGGCCCCCTACGAGCAGTACTTC | CSARDVQAPYEQYF
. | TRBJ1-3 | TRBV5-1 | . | TGCGCCAGCAGCTTGCACGGGAGCTCTGGAAACACCATATATTTT | CASSLHGSSGNTIYF
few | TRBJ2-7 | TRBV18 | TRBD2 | TGTGCCAGCTCACCTCCGGGGGGAAGTAGAGGGCAGTACTTC | CASSPPGGSRGQYF
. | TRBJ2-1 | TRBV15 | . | TGTGCCACCAGCAGAGACCCGGGACACCACGCCGGAGTTGAGCAGTTCTTC | CATSRDPGHHAGVEQFF
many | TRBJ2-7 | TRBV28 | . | TGTGCCAGCAGTTTATTGGGAGAGTACGAGCAGTACTTC | CASSLLGEYEQYF
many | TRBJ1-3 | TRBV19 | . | TGTGCCAGCCTACGGCCCGACTCTGGAAACACCATATATTTT | CASLRPDSGNTIYF